This TCR beta chain was recovered during a study of blood T cell repertoires in COVID-19. At the level of the study: Acute and convalescent COVID-19 specimens originated in the United States, Italy and Spain. Sample material is recorded as cDNA or gDNA derived from T cells, B-cell-depleted T cells, or PBMCs.

In the study's own analysis: The assay estimated nucleated cells by amplifying reference gene primers. Assay: immunoSEQ multiplex PCR; the TCRdb copy retains only in-frame clones and omits some. That table supplies the V and J calls and clone size; D and trimming were determined from the DNA. The data contain about 670,000 clones, 85% to 90% of them singletons. This CDR3 is 14 amino acids long. CDR1 and CDR2 from the germline V gene are MNHEY and SVGAGI. Trimming shortened V by 5 bases and J by 7 bases, and 17 bases separated the two germline ends. The sequence derives from a woman younger than 35 with acute or convalescent COVID-19. The sample taken for sequencing was peripheral blood. The chain links TRBV6-5 to TRBJ1-1; possible D gene TRBD1, 5 bases. CDR3 sequence (DNA): TGTGCCAGCAGTCCAGGTCGGCGGGGCGTTGAAGCTTTCTTT. Translating gives CASSPGRRGVEAFF.